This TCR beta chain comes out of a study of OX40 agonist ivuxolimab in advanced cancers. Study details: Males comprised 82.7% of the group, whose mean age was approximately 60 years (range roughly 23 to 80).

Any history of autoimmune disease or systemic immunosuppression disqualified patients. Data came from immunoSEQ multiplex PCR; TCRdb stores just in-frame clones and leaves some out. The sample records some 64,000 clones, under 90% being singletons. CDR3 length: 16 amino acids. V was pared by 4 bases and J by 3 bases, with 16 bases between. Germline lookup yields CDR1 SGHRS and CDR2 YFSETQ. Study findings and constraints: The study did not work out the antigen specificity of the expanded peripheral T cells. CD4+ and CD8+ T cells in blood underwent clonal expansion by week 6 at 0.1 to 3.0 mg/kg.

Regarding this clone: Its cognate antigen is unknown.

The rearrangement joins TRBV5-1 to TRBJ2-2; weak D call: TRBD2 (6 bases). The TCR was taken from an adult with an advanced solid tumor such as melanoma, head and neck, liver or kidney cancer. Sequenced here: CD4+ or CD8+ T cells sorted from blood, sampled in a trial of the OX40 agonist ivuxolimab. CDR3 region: CASSALSGGYTGELFF. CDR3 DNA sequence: TGCGCCAGCAGCGCCCTTTCCGGGGGATACACCGGGGAGCTGTTTTTT.